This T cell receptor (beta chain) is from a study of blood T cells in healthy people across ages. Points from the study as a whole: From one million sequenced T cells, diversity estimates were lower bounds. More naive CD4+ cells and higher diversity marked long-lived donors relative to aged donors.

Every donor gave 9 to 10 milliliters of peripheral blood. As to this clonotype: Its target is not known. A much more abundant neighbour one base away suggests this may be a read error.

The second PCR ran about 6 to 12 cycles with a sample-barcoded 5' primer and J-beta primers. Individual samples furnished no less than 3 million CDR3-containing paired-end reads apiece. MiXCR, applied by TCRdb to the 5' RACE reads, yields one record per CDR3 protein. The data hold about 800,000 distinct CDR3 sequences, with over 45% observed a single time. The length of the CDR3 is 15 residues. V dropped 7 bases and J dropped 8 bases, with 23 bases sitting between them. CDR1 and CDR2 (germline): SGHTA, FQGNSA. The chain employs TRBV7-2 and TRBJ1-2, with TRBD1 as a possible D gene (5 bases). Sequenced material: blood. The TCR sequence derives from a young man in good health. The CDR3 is CASTYKDGHIRGYTF. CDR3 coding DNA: TGTGCCAGCACCTACAAGGATGGACATATAAGAGGCTACACCTTC.